Included here is one TCR beta chain sequence, with context. A second about 7 to 11 cycle PCR used barcoded and J-beta primers. Every cDNA was tagged by a template-switch adaptor with 12 random nucleotides. TCRdb itself ran the 5' RACE reads through MiXCR, one entry per CDR3 protein. Among about 780,000 distinct CDR3 sequences listed, 20% to 30% were seen once. Whenever a sample was processed, at least 6.5 million PBMCs were isolated. This CDR3 contains 21 residues. Losses at the gene ends were 0 bases for V and 7 bases for J; bases not matched to a gene: 24. The germline V gene encodes CDR1 SGHRS and CDR2 YFSETQ. The data stem from a study of blood T cells in healthy people across ages. Another study also made use of these data, one on T cells of mothers and their children. That investigation notes: Related pairs of mothers and children showed slightly higher, non-significant overlap versus unrelated pairs.

The sequence came from a boy younger than 18 in good health. V usage is TRBV5-1 and J usage is TRBJ1-1; 10 nucleotides agree with TRBD1. The sample consisted of blood. CDR3 coding DNA: TGCGCCAGCAGCTTGGATCCCAGAAAACGACAGGGGGCTAACCGGGTTAATGAAGCTTTCTTT. Its translation is CASSLDPRKRQGANRVNEAFF.